This T cell receptor (beta chain) was captured by sequencing in a study of regulatory T cells in long-lasting Graves disease. This CDR3 contains 14 residues. Trimming took 3 bases from V and 6 from J, leaving 15 bases between them. The germline CDR1 and CDR2 sequences are SEHNR and FQNEAQ (reference sequence). TCR beta libraries were built with iRepertoire HTBI primers and Arm-PCR of CDR3 regions. TCRdb reprocessed the multiplex PCR reads with MiXCR, giving one entry per CDR3 protein. This sample has fewer than 400,000 distinct CDR3 sequences, with around 20% found just once. Time point specified: persistent/refractory GD, antithyroid drugs over 5 years with positive TRAb. The TCR library used RNA extracted from PBMCs. The peripheral blood volume drawn was approximately 9.5 milliliters, and it was collected into EDTA tubes. This clonotype was detected only a few times.

The rearrangement links TRBV7-9 to TRBJ2-7; D not resolved. The receptor comes from a female donor with Graves disease. The sample in question was peripheral blood mononuclear cells (PBMCs), obtained when the disease was refractory, from a patient treated with antithyroid drugs. The CDR3 coding sequence is TGTGCCAGCAGCTTTGGGAACAGTCACTCCGAGCAGTACTTC. Its protein product is CASSFGNSHSEQYF.